This TCR beta chain is drawn from a study of control samples from healthy donors and cancer patients (dated by TCRdb to 2018 to 2020). Libraries were made using the immunoSEQ multiplex PCR assay. The clones in this table, taken by TCRdb from immuneACCESS, are in-frame only. Not every clone is retained; where verified, under half of the shortfall comes from an unresolved V gene, and the cause of the rest is unknown. This sample lists 200,000 or so clones; roughly nine tenths were detected once. 1.8% of the sample goes to the ten largest clones. This clone is a singleton in its sample. Its antigen remains unidentified. Base qualities are not recorded, but no much larger clone differs from it by a single base. Reading from cysteine to phenylalanine, the CDR3 counts 14 amino acids. The kept DNA is CDR3 alone, 42 bases in frame from the first base. The germline V gene specifies SGHTA as CDR1 and FQGTGA as CDR2. V and J lose 5 bases and 4 bases, and a span of 12 bases separates them.

The TCR comes from a man aged 30 to 39 in good health. Sequencing input: blood. This receptor chain uses TRBV7-3 and TRBJ2-1, with a weak D call of TRBD1 (6 bases match). The CDR3: CASSAQTGYNEQFF. The nucleotides are TGTGCCAGCAGCGCCCAGACAGGTTACAATGAGCAGTTCTTC.